A single sample gave rise to the 8 T cell receptor beta chains below, sequenced in a study of identical twins. TCRdb ran MiXCR on the 5' RACE reads and lists one entry per CDR3 protein. The sample shows 400,000 to 650,000 distinct CDR3 sequences, around 20% of them seen only once. This same sample was also taken into another study, of T cells expressing NK-cell markers.

The sequenced sample was CD4+ T cells sorted from blood. The receptors stem from a woman aged 18 to 35 in good health.

The V call is TRBV11-1, the J call TRBJ2-1; the match to TRBD2 covers 13 bases. In germline, CDR1 is SGHAT, CDR2 FQDESV (reference sequence). There are 18 residues in the CDR3. J was trimmed by 0 bases and V by 3 bases; bases with no gene match: 5. In DNA form, the CDR3 reads TGTGCCAGCAGCTTGGGGACTAGCGGGGCCAGCTCCTACAATGAGCAGTTCTTC. It codes for CASSLGTSGASSYNEQFF.

This clonotype has a single count. V and J are TRBV2 and TRBJ1-6; the match to TRBD1 covers 9 bases. Germline V lookup: CDR1 SNHLY, CDR2 FYNNEI. The CDR3 runs 15 residues. Unmatched junction bases numbered 6, after V lost 2 bases and J lost 10 bases. The CDR3 spells CASSEMDRGRSPLHF. The CDR3 DNA reads TGTGCCAGCAGTGAAATGGACAGGGGAAGATCACCCCTCCACTTT.

V is TRBV10-3 and J is TRBJ2-3; 7 positions match TRBD1. CDR1 and CDR2 from the germline V gene are ENHRY and SYGVKD. J gave up 3 bases and V 8 bases, and 11 bases lay outside the gene matches. CDR3 length: 15 amino acids. This CDR3 reads CAIAKDREYTDTQYF. The CDR3 bases are TGTGCCATCGCGAAAGACAGGGAATATACAGATACGCAGTATTTT.

This clonotype was observed a few times. The rearrangement links TRBV6-5 to TRBJ2-7; D might be TRBD2 (7 bases). This CDR3 comprises 16 residues. V was pared by 2 bases and J by 5 bases, with 19 bases between. Per the germline V gene, CDR1 is MNHEY and CDR2 is SVGAGI. The CDR3 sequence: CASSYPPGGTWDEQYF. For the CDR3, the DNA is TGTGCCAGCAGTTACCCTCCGGGGGGCACGTGGGACGAGCAGTACTTC.

This chain connects TRBV10-3 to TRBJ2-4; 7 bases are a match to TRBD2. The CDR3 loop spans 19 amino acids. V lost 10 bases, J lost 0 bases, and 21 bases stayed unmatched. The germline gives CDR1 ENHRY, CDR2 SYGVKD. CDR3 bases: TGTGCCACCAGCAAGGGCGGGAGTCTTCAAGATCTAGCCAAAAACATTCAGTACTTC. Its translation is CATSKGGSLQDLAKNIQYF.

V usage is TRBV11-2 and J usage is TRBJ2-7; 7 bases line up with TRBD2. Germline trimming cut 0 bases from V and 0 bases from J; bases unmatched to any gene: 5. The length of the CDR3 is 16 residues. CDR1 is SGHAT, CDR2 FQNNGV, per germline. The CDR3 region is CASSLDQLAISYEQYF. CDR3 DNA sequence: TGTGCCAGCAGCTTAGACCAACTAGCGATCTCCTACGAGCAGTACTTC.

This clonotype was seen a few times. The chain couples TRBV12-3 or TRBV12-4 to TRBJ1-2; D not certain. V lost 3 bases and J 5 bases, leaving 10 bases between the germline ends. The CDR3 length is 13 residues. The CDR3 DNA sequence: TGTGCCAGCAGTTTGGACGGAGTATATGGCTACACCTTC. Translating it yields CASSLDGVYGYTF.

The CDR3 DNA follows: TGTGCCAGCAGCCCCCACGGGAGCGGTTATGATGAGCAGTTCTTC. Its translation: CASSPHGSGYDEQFF. J is TRBJ2-1 and V is TRBV7-2, with a tentative D call TRBD2 (6 bases). This CDR3 contains 15 residues. The V gene's germline CDR1 is SGHTA and CDR2 FQGNSA. V was shortened by 5 bases and J by 8 bases, with 19 bases between the two germline ends.